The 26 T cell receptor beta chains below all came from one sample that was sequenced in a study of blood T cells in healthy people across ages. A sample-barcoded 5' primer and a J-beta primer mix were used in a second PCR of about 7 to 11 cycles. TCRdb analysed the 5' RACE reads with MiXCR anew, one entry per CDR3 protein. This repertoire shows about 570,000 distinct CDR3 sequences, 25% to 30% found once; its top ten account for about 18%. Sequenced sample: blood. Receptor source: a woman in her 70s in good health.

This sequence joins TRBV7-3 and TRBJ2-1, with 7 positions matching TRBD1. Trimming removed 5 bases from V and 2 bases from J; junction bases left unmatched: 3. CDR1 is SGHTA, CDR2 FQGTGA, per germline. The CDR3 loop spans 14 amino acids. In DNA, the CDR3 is TGTGCCAGCAGCATTACAGGGGCCTACAATGAGCAGTTCTTC. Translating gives CASSITGAYNEQFF.

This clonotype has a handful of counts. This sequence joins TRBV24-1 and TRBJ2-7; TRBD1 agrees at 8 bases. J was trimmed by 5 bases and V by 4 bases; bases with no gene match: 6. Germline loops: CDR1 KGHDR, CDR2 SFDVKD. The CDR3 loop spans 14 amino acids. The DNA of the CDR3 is TGTGCCACCAGTGACAAGGACAGGGACCACGAGCAGTACTTC. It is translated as CATSDKDRDHEQYF.

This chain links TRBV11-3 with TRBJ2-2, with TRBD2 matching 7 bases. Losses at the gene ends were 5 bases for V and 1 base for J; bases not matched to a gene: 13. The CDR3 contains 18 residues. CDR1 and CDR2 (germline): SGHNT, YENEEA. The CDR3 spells CASSPREGVGRNTGELFF. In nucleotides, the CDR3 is TGTGCCAGCAGCCCAAGGGAGGGCGTAGGGAGGAACACCGGGGAGCTGTTTTTT.

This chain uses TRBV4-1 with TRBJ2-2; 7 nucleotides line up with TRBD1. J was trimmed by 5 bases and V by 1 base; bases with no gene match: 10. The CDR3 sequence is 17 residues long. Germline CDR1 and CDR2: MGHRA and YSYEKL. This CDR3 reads CASSQVQGGARTGELFF. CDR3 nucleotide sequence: TGCGCCAGCAGCCAAGTCCAAGGGGGCGCGAGGACCGGGGAGCTGTTTTTT.

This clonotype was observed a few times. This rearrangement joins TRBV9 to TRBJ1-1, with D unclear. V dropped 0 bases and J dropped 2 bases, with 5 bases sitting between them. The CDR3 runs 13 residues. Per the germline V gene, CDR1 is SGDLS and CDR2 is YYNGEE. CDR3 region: CASSVDHNTEAFF. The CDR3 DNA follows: TGTGCCAGCAGCGTAGACCACAACACTGAAGCTTTCTTT.

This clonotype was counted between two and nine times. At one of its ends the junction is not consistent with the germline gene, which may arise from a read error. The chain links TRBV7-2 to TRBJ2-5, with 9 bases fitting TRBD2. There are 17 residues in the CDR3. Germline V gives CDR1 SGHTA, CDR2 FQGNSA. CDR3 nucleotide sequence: TGTGCCAGCAGCTCAAAGGGGGGACTAGCTGAGCACAATGAGCGGTTCTTC. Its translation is CASSSKGGLAEHNERFF.

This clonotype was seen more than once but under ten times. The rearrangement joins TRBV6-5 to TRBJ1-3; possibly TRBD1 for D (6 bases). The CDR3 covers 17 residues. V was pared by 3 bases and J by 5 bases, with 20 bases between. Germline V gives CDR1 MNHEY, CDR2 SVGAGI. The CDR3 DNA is TGTGCCAGCAGTTATCCCCACCCAGACAGGCTGAGAAACACCATATATTTT. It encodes CASSYPHPDRLRNTIYF.

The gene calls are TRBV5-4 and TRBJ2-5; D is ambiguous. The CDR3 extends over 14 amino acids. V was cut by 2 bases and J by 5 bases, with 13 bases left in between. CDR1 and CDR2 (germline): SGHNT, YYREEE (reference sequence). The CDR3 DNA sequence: TGTGCCAGCAGCTTCCGACTGGATATGGAGACCCAGTACTTC. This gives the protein CASSFRLDMETQYF.

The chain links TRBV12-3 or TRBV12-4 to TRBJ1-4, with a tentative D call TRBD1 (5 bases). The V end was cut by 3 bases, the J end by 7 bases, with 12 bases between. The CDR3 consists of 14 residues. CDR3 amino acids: CASSFGTEFEKLFF. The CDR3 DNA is TGTGCCAGCAGTTTTGGGACGGAGTTTGAAAAACTGTTTTTT.

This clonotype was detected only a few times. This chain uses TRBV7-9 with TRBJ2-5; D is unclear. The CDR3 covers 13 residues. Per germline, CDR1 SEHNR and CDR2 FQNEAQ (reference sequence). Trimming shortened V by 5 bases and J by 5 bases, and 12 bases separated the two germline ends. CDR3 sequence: CASSPQSDETQYF. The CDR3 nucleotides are TGTGCCAGCAGCCCCCAATCGGATGAGACCCAGTACTTC. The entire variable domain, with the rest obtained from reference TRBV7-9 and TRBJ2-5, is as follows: DTGVSQNPRHKITKRGQNVTFRCDPISEHNRLYWYRQTLGQGPEFLTYFQNEAQLEKSRLLSDRFSAERPKGSFSTLEIQRTEQGDSAMYLCASSPQSDETQYFGPGTRLLVL.

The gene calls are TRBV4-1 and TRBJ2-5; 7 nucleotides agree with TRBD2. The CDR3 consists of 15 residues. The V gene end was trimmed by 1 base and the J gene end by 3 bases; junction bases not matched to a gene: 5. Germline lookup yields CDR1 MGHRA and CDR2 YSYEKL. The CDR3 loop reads CASSQVLAGEETQYF. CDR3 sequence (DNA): TGCGCCAGCAGCCAAGTTTTGGCGGGAGAAGAGACCCAGTACTTC.

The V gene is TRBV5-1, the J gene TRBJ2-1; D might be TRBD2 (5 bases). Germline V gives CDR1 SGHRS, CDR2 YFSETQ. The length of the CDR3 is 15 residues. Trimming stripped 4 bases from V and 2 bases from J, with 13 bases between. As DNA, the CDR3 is TGCGCCAGCAGCACCCGGACTGCCGCCTACAATGAGCAGTTCTTC. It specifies CASSTRTAAYNEQFF.

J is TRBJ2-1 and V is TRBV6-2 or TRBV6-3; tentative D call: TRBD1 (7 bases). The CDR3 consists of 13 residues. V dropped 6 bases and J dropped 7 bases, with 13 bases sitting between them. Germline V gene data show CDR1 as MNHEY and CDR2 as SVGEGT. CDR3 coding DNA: TGTGCCAGCAGACAGGGGAGCGGGAATGAGCAGTTCTTC. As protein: CASRQGSGNEQFF.

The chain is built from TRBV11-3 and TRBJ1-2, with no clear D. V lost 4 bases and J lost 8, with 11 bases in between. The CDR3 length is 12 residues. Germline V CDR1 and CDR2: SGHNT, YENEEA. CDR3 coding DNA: TGTGCCAGCAGCTCTAGCTTCGCCGGCTACACCTTC. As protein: CASSSSFAGYTF. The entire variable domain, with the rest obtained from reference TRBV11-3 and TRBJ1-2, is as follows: EAGVVQSPRYKIIEKKQPVAFWCNPISGHNTLYWYLQNLGQGPELLIRYENEEAVDDSQLPKDRFSAERLKGVDSTLKIQPAELGDSAVYLCASSSSFAGYTFGSGTRLTVV.

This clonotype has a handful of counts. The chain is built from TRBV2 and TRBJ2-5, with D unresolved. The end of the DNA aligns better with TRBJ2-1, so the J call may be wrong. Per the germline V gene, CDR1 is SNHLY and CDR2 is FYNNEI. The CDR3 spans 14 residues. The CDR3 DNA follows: TGTGCCAGCAGGTTCACTACTCCCTACAATGAGCAGTTCTTC. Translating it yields CASRFTTPYNEQFF.

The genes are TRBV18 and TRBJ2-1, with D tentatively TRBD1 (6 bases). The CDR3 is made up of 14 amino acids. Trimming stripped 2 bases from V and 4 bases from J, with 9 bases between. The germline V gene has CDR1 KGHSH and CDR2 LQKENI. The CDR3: CASSPNTGYNEQFF. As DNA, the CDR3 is TGTGCCAGCTCACCAAATACAGGGTACAATGAGCAGTTCTTC.

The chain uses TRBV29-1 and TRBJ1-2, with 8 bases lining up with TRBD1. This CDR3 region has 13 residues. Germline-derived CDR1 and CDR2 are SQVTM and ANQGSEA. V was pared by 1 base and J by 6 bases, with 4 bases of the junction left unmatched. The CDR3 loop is CSVEGTGNHGYTF. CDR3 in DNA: TGCAGCGTTGAAGGGACAGGGAACCATGGCTACACCTTC.

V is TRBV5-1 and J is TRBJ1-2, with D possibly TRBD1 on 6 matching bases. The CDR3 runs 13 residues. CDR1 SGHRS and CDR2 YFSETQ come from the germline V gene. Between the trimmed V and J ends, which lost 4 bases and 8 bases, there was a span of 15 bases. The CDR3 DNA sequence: TGCGCCAGCAGCCTAAATCAGGGGTACGGCTACACCTTC. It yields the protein CASSLNQGYGYTF.

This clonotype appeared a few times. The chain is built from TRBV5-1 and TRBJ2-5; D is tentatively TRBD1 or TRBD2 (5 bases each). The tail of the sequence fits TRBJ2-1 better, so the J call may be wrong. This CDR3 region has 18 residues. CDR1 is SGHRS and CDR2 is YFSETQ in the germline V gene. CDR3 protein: CASSDLPTPGLAGNEQFF. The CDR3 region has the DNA TGCGCCAGCAGCGACCTCCCTACACCGGGCCTAGCAGGGAATGAGCAGTTCTTC.

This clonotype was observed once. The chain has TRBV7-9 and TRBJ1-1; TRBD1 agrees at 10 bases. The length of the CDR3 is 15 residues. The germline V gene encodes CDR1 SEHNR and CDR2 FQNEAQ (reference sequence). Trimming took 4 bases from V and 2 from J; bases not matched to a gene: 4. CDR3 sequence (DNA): TGTGCCAGCAGCTCAGGGGACAGGGGTAACACTGAAGCTTTCTTT. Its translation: CASSSGDRGNTEAFF.

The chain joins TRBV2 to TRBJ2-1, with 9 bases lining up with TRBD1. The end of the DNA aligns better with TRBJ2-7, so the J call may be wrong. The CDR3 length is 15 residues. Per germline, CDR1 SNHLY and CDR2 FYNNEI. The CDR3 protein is CASSENRDRVWEQYF. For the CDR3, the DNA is TGTGCCAGCAGTGAAAACCGGGACAGGGTATGGGAGCAGTACTTC.

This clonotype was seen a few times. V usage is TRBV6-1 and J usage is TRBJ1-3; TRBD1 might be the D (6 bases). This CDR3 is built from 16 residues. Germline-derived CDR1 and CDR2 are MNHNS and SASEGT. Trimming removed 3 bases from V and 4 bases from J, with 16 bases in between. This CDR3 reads CASSDQGRAGGNTIYF. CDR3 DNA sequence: TGTGCCAGCAGTGACCAGGGGCGGGCAGGAGGAAACACCATATATTTT.

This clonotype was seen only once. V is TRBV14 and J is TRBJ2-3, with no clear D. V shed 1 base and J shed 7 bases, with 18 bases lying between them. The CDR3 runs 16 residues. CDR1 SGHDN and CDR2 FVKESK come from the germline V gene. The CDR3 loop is CASSQGWGRAWYTQYF. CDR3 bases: TGTGCCAGCAGCCAAGGGTGGGGAAGAGCCTGGTATACGCAGTATTTT.

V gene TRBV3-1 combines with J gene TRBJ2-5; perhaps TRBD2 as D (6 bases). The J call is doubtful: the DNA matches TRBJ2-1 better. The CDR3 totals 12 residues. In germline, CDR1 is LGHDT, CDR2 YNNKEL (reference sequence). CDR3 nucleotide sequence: TGTGCCAGCAGCCGAGGGGACTCCCAGCAGTTCTTC. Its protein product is CASSRGDSQQFF.

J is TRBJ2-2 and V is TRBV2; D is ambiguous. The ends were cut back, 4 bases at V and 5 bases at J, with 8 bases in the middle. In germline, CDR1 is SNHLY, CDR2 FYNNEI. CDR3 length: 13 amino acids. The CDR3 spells CASSVTSTGELFF. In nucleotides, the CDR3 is TGTGCCAGCAGTGTAACCAGTACCGGGGAGCTGTTTTTT.

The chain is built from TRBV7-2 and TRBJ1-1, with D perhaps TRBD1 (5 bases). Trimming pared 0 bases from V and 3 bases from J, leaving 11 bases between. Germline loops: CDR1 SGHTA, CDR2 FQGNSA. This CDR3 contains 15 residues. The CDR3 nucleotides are TGTGCCAGCAGCTTAGCAAAGACAGATCACACTGAAGCTTTCTTT. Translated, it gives CASSLAKTDHTEAFF.